The clone carrying this TCR beta chain was counted ten times or more. Its antigen is unknown. As for time point: pre-sensitization, week 0. As for treatment: therapeutic diphenylcyclopropenone sensitization with weekly scalp DPC. Staff drew blood before applying each patch test. TCRdb redid the calling of the RACE reads with MiXCR, one entry per CDR3 protein. The table shows some 51,000 distinct CDR3 sequences, with 9.4% occurring only once. V lost 5 bases, J lost 4 bases, and 9 bases lay in between. CDR3 size: 13 residues. In germline, CDR1 is SGHVS, CDR2 FNYEAQ. This record belongs to a study of human T cells and chemical hapten exposure. Whole-study results and caveats: Once DPC sensitization occurred, TCRs above 1 in 1000 frequency showed no change. Controls had significantly fewer large CDR3 similarity clusters than were formed by expanded TCRs.

The sequence came from a woman aged 40 to 50 with alopecia areata. Some clones in this sample may be carry-over from other donors' samples. The sequenced sample was whole blood, obtained in connection with sensitization to the hapten diphenylcyclopropenone (DPC). This chain links TRBV7-6 with TRBJ1-5; no firm D call. The CDR3 nucleotides are TGTGCCAGCAGCCCTCAAGATAATCAGCCCCAGCATTTT. Protein product: CASSPQDNQPQHF.